This TCR beta chain was identified in a study of CXCR3-negative and CXCR3-positive naive CD8 T cells (dated by TCRdb to the late 2010s). In the study overall: In total, about 135 million TRB reads were obtained, corresponding to roughly 1.5 +/- 0.3 million reads per library. Diversity and physicochemical repertoire analyses were performed on approximately 10 donors pooled from two independent experiments. For the TRBV-TRBJ cluster analysis, the naive subsets came from 5 or 6 donors, while the memory cells came from 3 donors.

The sequencer listed for this sample is NextSeq 550. The Human TCR Profiling Kit (MiLaboratory) was used to make UMI-labeled 5' RACE TRB cDNA libraries. The full amount of extracted RNA was used for cDNA synthesis, and the full amount of resulting cDNA was used for PCR amplification. Libraries were prepared in parallel using an identical number of PCR cycles. Turning to the authors' computational methods: MIGEC and MiXCR extracted about 54,000 +/- 9,700 unique UMI-labeled TRB cDNA molecules per library, requiring at least two reads per UMI. On average, each library contained 40,000 +/- 10,000 functional in-frame TRB CDR3 nucleotide clonotypes without stop codons. After downsampling to 5000 UMI-labeled TRB molecules per sample, diversity metrics, including normalized Shannon-Wiener and Chao1, were computed in VDJtools. For the central five CDR3 residues, VDJtools calculated physicochemical properties weighted by clonotype size, namely interaction energy, strength, volume and Kidera factor 4. TCRdb reprocessed the reads and assigns one entry to each CDR3 protein sequence, leaving out DNA. The V and J calls shown here were made by TCRdb, not taken from the authors' results. This sample's table has entries for approximately 7,000 distinct CDR3 sequences. The ten largest clones represent more than 1% of the sample.

For every CD8+ T cell subset, under 350,000 cells were flow-sorted straight into RLT lysis buffer, and each subset was sorted in triplicate. Naive CD8+ T cells were defined stringently as CD45RO-CCR7+CD27+CD95- to exclude memory contaminants. Peripheral blood mononuclear cells were isolated from buffy coats by standard density gradient centrifugation. Naive CXCR3-negative and CXCR3-positive CD8+ T cells were flow-sorted using a FACSAria III. Total RNA was extracted from sorted cells using an RNeasy Mini Kit. The CDR3, from cysteine to phenylalanine, totals 14 residues. No DNA is listed. Per the germline V gene (reference sequence), MNHEY is the CDR1 and SMNVEV is the CDR2. This clonotype registers as medium-sized (0.01 to 0.1%) by frequency; no count is noted. Its antigen is currently not known. The full study reports these points: Naive CXCR3-negative and CXCR3-positive cells from the same donor showed similar TRBV-TRBJ usage, whereas memory cells showed distinct patterns. Both naive subsets had comparably high repertoire diversity, while memory CD8+ T cells had much lower repertoire diversity. CXCR3 expression partially decreased after cryopreservation, so most assays used freshly isolated PBMCs. Surface CD5, linked to self-reactivity in mice, was comparable between naive subsets; TCR interaction strength was therefore also inferred from TRB CDR3 physicochemical properties. Compared with CXCR3-negative naive cells, CXCR3-positive naive cells had TRB CDR3s with higher hydrophobicity (lower Kidera factor 4), lower energy, and higher strength and volume indices.

This TCR came from a human donor in good health. Some clones in this sample may be carry-over from other donors' samples. Input material: naive CXCR3+ CD8+ T cells from blood. Explained via the paper, the cell subset or site label denotes: CD45RO-CCR7+CD27+CD95- naive CD8+ T cells expressing CXCR3 (TNR3+). The sequence is built from TRBV27 and TRBJ2-5; TCRdb outputs TRBD1, but without DNA this stays unchecked. For the CDR3, the sequence is CASSFGQGGETQYF.